This paragraph reports one TCR beta chain. In TCRdb, the RT-PCR reads were re-called with MiXCR into one record per CDR3 protein. The table shows about 680,000 distinct CDR3 sequences, with 12% to 15% occurring only once. This CDR3 spans 14 amino acids. Germline values: CDR1 KGHSH, CDR2 LQKENI. J gave up 3 bases and V 6 bases, and 6 bases lay outside the gene matches. V gene TRBV18 combines with J gene TRBJ1-1, with 8 bases lining up with TRBD1. The sequencing sample was made of memory CD4+ T cells from blood. The TCR was taken from a female donor in good health, serving as a healthy control. The CDR3 DNA sequence: TGTGCCAGCTCTCCTGACAGGGGTCACACTGAAGCTTTCTTT. Protein product: CASSPDRGHTEAFF.